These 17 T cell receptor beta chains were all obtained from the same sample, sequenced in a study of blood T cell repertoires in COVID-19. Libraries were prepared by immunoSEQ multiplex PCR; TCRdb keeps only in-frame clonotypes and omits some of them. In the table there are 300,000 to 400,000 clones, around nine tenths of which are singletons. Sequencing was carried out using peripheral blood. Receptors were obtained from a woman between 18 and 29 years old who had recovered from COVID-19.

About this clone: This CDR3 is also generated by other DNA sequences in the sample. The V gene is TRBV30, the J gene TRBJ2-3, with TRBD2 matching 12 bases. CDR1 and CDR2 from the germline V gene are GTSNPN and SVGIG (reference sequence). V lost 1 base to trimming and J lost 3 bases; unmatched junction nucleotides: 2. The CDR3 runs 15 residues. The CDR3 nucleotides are TGTGCCTGGAGTGGAGGACTAGCGGGGACAGATACGCAGTATTTT. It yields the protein CAWSGGLAGTDTQYF.

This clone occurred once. The CDR3 DNA follows: TGTGCCAGCTCACCAGATATGGCAGGGAGGAAGCCGGTCACTGAAGCTTTCTTT. The encoded protein is CASSPDMAGRKPVTEAFF. V usage is TRBV18 and J usage is TRBJ1-1; maybe TRBD1 (5 bases). The CDR3 length is 18 residues. Germline lookup yields CDR1 KGHSH and CDR2 LQKENI. Between the trimmed V and J ends, which lost 2 bases and 4 bases, there was a span of 23 bases.

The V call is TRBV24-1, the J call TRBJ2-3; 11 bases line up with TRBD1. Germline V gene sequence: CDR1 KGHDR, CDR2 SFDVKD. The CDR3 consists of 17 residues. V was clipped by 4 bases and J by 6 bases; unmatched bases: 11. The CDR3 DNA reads TGTGCCACCAGTGACAGGGACAGGGGGTCCTTGTGGGATACGCAGTATTTT. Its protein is CATSDRDRGSLWDTQYF.

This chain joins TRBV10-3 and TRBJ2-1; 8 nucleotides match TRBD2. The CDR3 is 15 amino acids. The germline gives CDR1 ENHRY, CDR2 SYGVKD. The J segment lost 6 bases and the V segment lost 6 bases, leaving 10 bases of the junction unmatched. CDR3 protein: CAIRKGGTRGNEQFF. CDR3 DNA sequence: TGTGCCATCAGGAAAGGTGGGACTAGGGGCAATGAGCAGTTCTTC.

Here the CDR3 DNA reads TGTGCCAGTAGTATAGAGGGACTAGCGGTGAACACCGGGGAGCTGTTTTTT. Encoded protein: CASSIEGLAVNTGELFF. The J gene is TRBJ2-2, the V gene TRBV19; 11 bases align to TRBD2. The CDR3 extends over 17 amino acids. After removal of 0 bases from V and 1 base from J, the junction contained 1 base not matched to a gene. Germline V gene lookup returns CDR1 LNHDA and CDR2 SQIVND (reference sequence).

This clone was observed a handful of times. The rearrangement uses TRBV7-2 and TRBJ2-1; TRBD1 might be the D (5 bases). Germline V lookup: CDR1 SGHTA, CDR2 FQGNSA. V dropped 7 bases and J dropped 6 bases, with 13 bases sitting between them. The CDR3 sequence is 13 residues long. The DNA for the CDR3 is TGTGCCAGCAACGACCTGGGGCGCAATGAGCAGTTCTTC. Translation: CASNDLGRNEQFF.

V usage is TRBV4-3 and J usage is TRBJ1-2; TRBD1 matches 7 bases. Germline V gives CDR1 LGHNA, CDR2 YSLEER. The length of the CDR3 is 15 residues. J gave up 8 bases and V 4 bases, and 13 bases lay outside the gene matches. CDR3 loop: CASSLTPQGLGGYTF. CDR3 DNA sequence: TGCGCCAGCAGCCTCACCCCACAGGGGCTTGGGGGCTACACCTTC.

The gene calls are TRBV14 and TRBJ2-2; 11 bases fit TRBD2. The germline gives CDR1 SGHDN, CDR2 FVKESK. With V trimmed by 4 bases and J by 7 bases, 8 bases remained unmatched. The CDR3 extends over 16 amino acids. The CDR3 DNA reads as TGTGCCAGCAGCCGCGGGACTAGCGGCAAAGGCGGGGAGCTGTTTTTT. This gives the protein CASSRGTSGKGGELFF.

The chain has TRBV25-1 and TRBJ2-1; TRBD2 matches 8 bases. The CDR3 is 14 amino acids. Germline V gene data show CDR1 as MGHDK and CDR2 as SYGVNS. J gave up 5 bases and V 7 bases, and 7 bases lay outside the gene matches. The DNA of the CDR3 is TGTGCCAGCACCTTAGCGGGACCGAACAATGAGCAGTTCTTC. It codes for CASTLAGPNNEQFF.

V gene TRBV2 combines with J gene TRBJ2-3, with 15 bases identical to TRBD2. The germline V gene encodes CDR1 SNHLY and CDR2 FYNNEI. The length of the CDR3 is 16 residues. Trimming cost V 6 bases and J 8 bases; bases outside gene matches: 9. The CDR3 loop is CASRDGLAGGPRTQYF. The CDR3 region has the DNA TGTGCCAGCAGAGACGGACTAGCGGGAGGGCCCCGTACGCAGTATTTT.

DNA of the CDR3: TGCAGCGTGAAGACTAGCGGCCCTTACAATGAGCAGTTCTTC. It specifies CSVKTSGPYNEQFF. This sequence joins TRBV29-1 and TRBJ2-1, with 9 bases that match TRBD2. V lost 6 bases to trimming and J lost 4 bases; unmatched junction nucleotides: 7. CDR3 size: 14 residues. Germline-derived CDR1 and CDR2 are SQVTM and ANQGSEA.

The CDR3 sequence: CASSELIRGQGNTGELFF. CDR3 coding DNA: TGTGCCAGCAGCGAATTAATCCGGGGACAGGGGAACACCGGGGAGCTGTTTTTT. The chain couples TRBV7-2 to TRBJ2-2, with 9 bases fitting TRBD1. With 5 bases clipped from V and 1 base from J, the junction kept 11 bases outside the gene matches. This CDR3 has 18 amino acids. Per germline, CDR1 SGHTA and CDR2 FQGNSA.

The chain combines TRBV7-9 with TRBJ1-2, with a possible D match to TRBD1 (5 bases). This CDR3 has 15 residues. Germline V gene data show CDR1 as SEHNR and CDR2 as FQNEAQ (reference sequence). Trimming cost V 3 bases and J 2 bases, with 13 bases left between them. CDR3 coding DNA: TGTGCCAGCAGCTTGGGACGGGGGTCGAACTATGGCTACACCTTC. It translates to CASSLGRGSNYGYTF.

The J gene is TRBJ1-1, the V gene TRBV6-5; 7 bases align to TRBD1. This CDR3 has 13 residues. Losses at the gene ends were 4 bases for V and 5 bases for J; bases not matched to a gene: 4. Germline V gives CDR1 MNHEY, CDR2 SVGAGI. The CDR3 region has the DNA TGTGCCAGCAGTTCAACAGGGGTTACTGAAGCTTTCTTT. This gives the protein CASSSTGVTEAFF.

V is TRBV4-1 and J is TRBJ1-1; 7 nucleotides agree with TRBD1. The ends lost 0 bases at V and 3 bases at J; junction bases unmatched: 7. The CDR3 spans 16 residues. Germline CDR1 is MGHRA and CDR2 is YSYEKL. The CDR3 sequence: CASSQDLGRGDTEAFF. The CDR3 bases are TGCGCCAGCAGCCAAGATCTCGGCAGGGGGGACACTGAAGCTTTCTTT.

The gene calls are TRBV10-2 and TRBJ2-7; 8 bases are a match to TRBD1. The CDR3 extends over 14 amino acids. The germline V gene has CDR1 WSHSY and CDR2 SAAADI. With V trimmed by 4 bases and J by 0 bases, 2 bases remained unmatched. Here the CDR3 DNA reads TGCGCCAGCAGTGTCACAGGGGGCTCCTACGAGCAGTACGTC. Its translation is CASSVTGGSYEQYV.

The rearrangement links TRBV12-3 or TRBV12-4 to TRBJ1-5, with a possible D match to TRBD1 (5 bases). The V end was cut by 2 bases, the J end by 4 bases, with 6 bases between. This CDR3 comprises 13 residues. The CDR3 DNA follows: TGTGCCAGCAGTTTATCAGGGAATCAGCCCCAGCATTTT. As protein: CASSLSGNQPQHF.